This is a list of T cell receptor beta chains from one sample in a study of graft-versus-host responses after intestinal transplantation. Method: immunoSEQ multiplex PCR; TCRdb's copy keeps in-frame clones and lacks some. The profile shows roughly 19,000 clones, approximately 70% of them singletons. The sample here was ileum tissue, taken about 20 days after intestinal transplant. The source is a human patient who received an intestinal transplant, so some T cells may come from the graft donor. The CDR3 runs from the conserved cysteine through the conserved F or W. D genes are given only for firm matches. For some rows the clone size is stated as once, few or many, or as a class when expanded; others skip it.

v_gene,abundance,d_gene,j_gene,CDR3nt,CDR3aa
TRBV2,few,-,TRBJ2-3,TGTGCCAGCACCTCGGAGGTTAGCACAGATACGCAGTATTTT,CASTSEVSTDTQYF
TRBV5-4,-,-,TRBJ1-5,TGTGCCAGCAGACAGACGGAATATAGCAATCAGCCCCAGCATTTT,CASRQTEYSNQPQHF
TRBV19,-,TRBD1,TRBJ2-7,TGTGCCAGTAGTCGATGGGGGACAGGGACTCGCGAGCAGTACTTC,CASSRWGTGTREQYF
TRBV5-1,-,TRBD2,TRBJ2-7,TGCGCCAGCAGCTTGGATGGGCGGGAGGCCTCCTACGAGCAGTACTTC,CASSLDGREASYEQYF
TRBV10-3,few,TRBD1,TRBJ2-7,TGTGCCATCAGTGACCCGGGACAGGGAGTCTACGAGCAGTACTTC,CAISDPGQGVYEQYF
TRBV9,-,-,TRBJ2-7,TGTGCCAGCAGCGAGGCCTTCGGGGCCTACGAGCAGTACTTC,CASSEAFGAYEQYF
TRBV6-5,-,-,TRBJ2-7,TGTGCCAGCAGTTACTCGACTAGCGAGCAGTACTTC,CASSYSTSEQYF
TRBV10-3,-,-,TRBJ1-3,TGTGCCATCAGTGGATACGCAGGGGACTCTGGAAACACCATATATTTT,CAISGYAGDSGNTIYF
TRBV5-4,-,-,TRBJ1-2,TGTGCCAGCAGCTTTATATATGACTACTATGGCTACACCTTC,CASSFIYDYYGYTF
TRBV13,-,TRBD2,TRBJ2-3,TGTGCCAGCAGCTTATTCGGGGGGGGAACAGATACGCAGTATTTT,CASSLFGGGTDTQYF
TRBV27,-,-,TRBJ2-7,TGTGCCAGCAGTTCGGGGGGCCCACTCTACGAGCAGTACTTC,CASSSGGPLYEQYF
TRBV5-1,few,-,TRBJ2-2,TGCGCCAGCAGCTCGGGGGGCCTCAACACCGGGGAGCTGTTTTTT,CASSSGGLNTGELFF
TRBV27,few,TRBD2,TRBJ2-1,TGTGCCAGCAGCCTCGGGGCTAGCGGGGGAGCACAGCAGTTCTTC,CASSLGASGGAQQFF
TRBV27,few,-,TRBJ2-7,TGTGCCAGCAGTTTGCTATCCACCTCCTACGAGCAGTACTTC,CASSLLSTSYEQYF
TRBV6-1,-,-,TRBJ1-1,TGTGCCAGCAGTGAAACCCCCAGTCTCACTGAAGCTTTCTTT,CASSETPSLTEAFF
TRBV27,-,TRBD1,TRBJ2-7,TGTGCCAGCAGTGTCGGGACAGGGGTGTACGAGCAGTACTTC,CASSVGTGVYEQYF
TRBV27,once,TRBD1,TRBJ2-1,TGTGCCACTAAAGAGGGGGCGATGAACAATGAGCAGTTCTTC,CATKEGAMNNEQFF
TRBV6-5,-,TRBD1,TRBJ2-2,TGTGCCAGCAGCCTCCTAGGACAGGGTGGGGCGGAGCTGTTTTTT,CASSLLGQGGAELFF
TRBV5-3,-,-,TRBJ2-7,TGTGCCAGAAGCCCCCTTTCCTTC,CARSPLSF
TRBV25-1,-,TRBD1,TRBJ2-1,TGTGCCAGCAGTGGGACAGGGGGCAATGAGCAGTTCTTC,CASSGTGGNEQFF
TRBV27,-,-,TRBJ1-2,TGTGCCAGCAGTTTCCAAAGCAACTATGGCTACACCTTC,CASSFQSNYGYTF
TRBV6-1,few,-,TRBJ1-5,TGTGCCAGCAGTGAAGCCCCGACACCGAGCAATCAGCCCCAGCATTTT,CASSEAPTPSNQPQHF
TRBV5-1,-,-,TRBJ2-1,TGCGCCAGCAGCTTGCAATACAATGAGCAGTTCTTC,CASSLQYNEQFF
TRBV7-9,-,-,TRBJ1-2,TGTGCCAGCAGCTTTAATCCCACGGATGGCTACACCTTC,CASSFNPTDGYTF
TRBV29-1,-,-,TRBJ2-7,TGCAGCGTTGATGGGCTGCACGAGCAGTACTTC,CSVDGLHEQYF
TRBV10-2,once,-,TRBJ2-6,TGCGCCAGCAGTGGGCCACAGGGCCTCAGCTCTGGGGCCAACGTCCTGACTTTC,CASSGPQGLSSGANVLTF